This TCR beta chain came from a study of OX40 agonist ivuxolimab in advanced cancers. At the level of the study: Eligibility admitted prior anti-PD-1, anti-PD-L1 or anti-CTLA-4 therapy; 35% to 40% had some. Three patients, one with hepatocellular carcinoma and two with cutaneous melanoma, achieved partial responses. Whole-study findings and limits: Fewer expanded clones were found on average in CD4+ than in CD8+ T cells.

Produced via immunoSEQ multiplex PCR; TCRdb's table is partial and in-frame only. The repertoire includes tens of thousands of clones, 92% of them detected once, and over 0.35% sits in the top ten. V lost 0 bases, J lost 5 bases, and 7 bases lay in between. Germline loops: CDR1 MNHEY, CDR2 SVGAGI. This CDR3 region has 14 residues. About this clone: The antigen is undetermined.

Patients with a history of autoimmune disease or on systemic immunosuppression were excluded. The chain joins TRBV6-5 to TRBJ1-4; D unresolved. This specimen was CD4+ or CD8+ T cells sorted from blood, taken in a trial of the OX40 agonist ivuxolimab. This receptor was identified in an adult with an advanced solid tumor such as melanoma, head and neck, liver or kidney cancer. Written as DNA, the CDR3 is TGTGCCAGCAGTTACTCGGGTGGAAATGAAAAACTGTTTTTT. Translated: CASSYSGGNEKLFF.